Given below is one T cell receptor beta chain in context. Its antigen is still unknown. TCRdb processed the 5' RACE reads anew with MiXCR; each CDR3 protein has one entry. Of more than 80,000 distinct CDR3 sequences in the sample, over 9.5% are singletons; the top ten hold under 50%. The source of the sample is a study of spatial heterogeneity in lung cancer. Study context: The study consistently detected more beta-chain than alpha-chain sequences. Notes on the study in general: Resection saw ubiquitous expanded tumor TCRs appear in blood more than follow-up did.

The sample's time point: sample taken at primary tumor resection. Whole RNA, isolated from tumor, nontumor lung or frozen PBMC, was sequenced without prior sorting. Donors were some 72 untreated early-stage non-small cell lung cancer patients. CDR1 is DFQATT, CDR2 SNEGSKA, per germline (reference sequence). The CDR3 covers 14 residues. Trimming took 6 bases from V and 3 from J; bases not matched to a gene: 11. The receptor comes from a male donor with early-stage non-small cell lung cancer. The rearrangement joins TRBV20-1 to TRBJ2-7, with TRBD1 identical over 7 bases. Sequenced here: PBMCs, sampled at surgery. The CDR3: CSAHRRDRGYEQYF. Here the CDR3 DNA reads TGCAGTGCGCATCGCCGGGACAGAGGCTACGAGCAGTACTTC.